The clone carrying this TCR beta chain was seen a few times. This entry belongs to a study of response to subunit inactivated influenza vaccine. Unmatched junction bases numbered 7, after V lost 3 bases and J lost 7 bases. CDR1 and CDR2 from the germline V gene are LNHNV and YYDKDF (reference sequence). This CDR3 has 15 residues. TCRdb ran MiXCR on the RT-PCR reads and lists one entry per CDR3 protein. The sample holds 150,000 to 200,000 distinct CDR3 sequences, 10% to 15% seen once. This same sample was also part of a study on T cells expressing NK-cell markers. That paper adds: Beta-chain TCR cDNA was generated via 5'RACE template switching with UMIs. The use of an anti-gamma-delta TCR antibody, which was added in several experiments, restricted sorting to T cells expressing alpha-beta TCR.

This receptor was obtained from a man aged 45-65 years who received an inactivated influenza vaccine. The rearrangement joins TRBV15 to TRBJ2-2; 8 bases line up with TRBD1. Material: CD8+ T cells sorted from PBMCs, obtained approximately 12 days after vaccination. CDR3 amino acids: CATSSFQGASGELFF. CDR3 DNA: TGTGCCACCAGCAGCTTTCAGGGGGCGAGCGGGGAGCTGTTTTTT.